These 20 T cell receptor beta chains were sequenced from one sample in a study of blood T cell repertoires in COVID-19. Sequencing used immunoSEQ multiplex PCR; TCRdb keeps in-frame clones, though not all of them. The repertoire holds 150,000 to 200,000 clones, with around 90% as singletons. The specimen was peripheral blood. The receptors were sampled from a man in his forties or fifties with acute or convalescent COVID-19.

Concerning this clone itself: This same CDR3 is encoded by further DNA sequences in the sample. This sequence joins TRBV10-2 and TRBJ2-1; 12 bases map to TRBD2. V lost 7 bases and J lost 7; bases outside the gene matches: 5. The CDR3 consists of 14 residues. The V gene's germline CDR1 is WSHSY and CDR2 SAAADI. In nucleotides, the CDR3 is TGCGCCAGCACACTAGCGGGGGGCCCTAATGAGCAGTTCTTC. It codes for CASTLAGGPNEQFF.

The chain uses TRBV2 and TRBJ1-2, with 10 positions matching TRBD1. CDR1 is SNHLY, CDR2 FYNNEI, per germline. The length of the CDR3 is 14 residues. V lost 6 bases to trimming and J lost 8 bases; unmatched junction nucleotides: 9. CDR3 in amino acids: CASRGDRGAGGYTF. DNA of the CDR3: TGTGCCAGCAGGGGGGACAGGGGAGCTGGAGGCTACACCTTC.

This rearrangement joins TRBV3-1 (or the pseudogene TRBV3-2) to TRBJ2-2; D possibly corresponds to TRBD1 (6 bases). With 8 bases removed from V and 4 bases from J, the gap between germline ends came to 11 bases. CDR3 length: 13 amino acids. Germline CDR1 is LGHDT and CDR2 is YNNKEL (reference sequence). CDR3 loop: CASRGGVTGELFF. Written as DNA, the CDR3 is TGTGCCAGCCGAGGGGGAGTCACCGGGGAGCTGTTTTTT.

This chain joins TRBV19 and TRBJ1-5; TRBD1 might be the D (5 bases). Trimming took 0 bases from V and 3 from J, leaving 12 bases between them. The CDR3 loop spans 16 amino acids. From germline, CDR1 is LNHDA and CDR2 SQIVND (reference sequence). The CDR3 DNA reads TGTGCCAGTAGTATAGATAGGGGATCTCACAATCAGCCCCAGCATTTT. Amino acid sequence: CASSIDRGSHNQPQHF. Complete variable domain (other parts from reference TRBV19 and TRBJ1-5): DGGITQSPKYLFRKEGQNVTLSCEQNLNHDAMYWYRQDPGQGLRLIYYSQIVNDFQKGDIAEGYSVSREKKESFPLTVTSAQKNPTAFYLCASSIDRGSHNQPQHFGDGTRLSIL.

V is TRBV4-1 and J is TRBJ1-4, with a weak D call TRBD1 (5 bases). Trimming took off 1 base at V and 3 bases at J, with 9 bases between the two ends. The CDR3 is made up of 15 amino acids. CDR1 and CDR2 (germline): MGHRA, YSYEKL. In nucleotides, the CDR3 is TGCGCCAGCAGCCAAGGCTGGACACCTAATGAAAAACTGTTTTTT. It yields the protein CASSQGWTPNEKLFF.

The V call is TRBV15, the J call TRBJ2-3; D possibly corresponds to TRBD2 (6 bases). CDR3 length: 16 amino acids. The V end was cut by 4 bases, the J end by 2 bases, with 16 bases between. Germline V CDR1 and CDR2: LNHNV, YYDKDF (reference sequence). DNA for the CDR3: TGTGCCACCAGCACCCGGACTGCGGGGTACACAGATACGCAGTATTTT. Translation gives CATSTRTAGYTDTQYF.

This chain joins TRBV27 and TRBJ1-1; perhaps TRBD1 as D (6 bases). The CDR3 covers 14 residues. V shed 4 bases and J shed 0 bases, with 9 bases lying between them. From germline, CDR1 is MNHEY and CDR2 SMNVEV (reference sequence). In nucleotides, the CDR3 is TGTGCCAGCAGTTCCGGGACATTGAACACTGAAGCTTTCTTT. Translated: CASSSGTLNTEAFF.

The chain links TRBV19 to TRBJ1-1, with TRBD1 identical over 7 bases. The V segment lost 3 bases and the J segment 12 bases; nucleotides outside the gene matches: 16. The germline CDR1 and CDR2 sequences are LNHDA and SQIVND (reference sequence). The CDR3 contains 15 residues. The DNA for the CDR3 is TGTGCCAGTAGTATCCCCGGACAGGCGGGAGGCGGTTCTTTCTTT. It translates to CASSIPGQAGGGSFF.

The chain joins TRBV4-1 to TRBJ2-2; 12 bases match TRBD2. CDR1 and CDR2 from the germline V gene are MGHRA and YSYEKL. CDR3 length equals 18 residues. Trimming cost V 5 bases and J 0 bases; bases outside gene matches: 7. The CDR3 here is CASSRPGTSGSNTGELFF. CDR3 DNA: TGCGCCAGCAGCAGACCCGGGACTAGCGGGTCGAACACCGGGGAGCTGTTTTTT.

Only one count was recorded for this clone. This chain uses TRBV3-1 (or the pseudogene TRBV3-2) with TRBJ2-1; TRBD2 aligns across 16 bases. Germline V gives CDR1 LGHDT, CDR2 YNNKEL (reference sequence). V was pared by 4 bases and J by 8 bases, with 11 bases of the junction left unmatched. The CDR3 runs 18 residues. The CDR3 DNA reads TGTGCCAGCAGCCGAAACCTCGGGACTAGCGGGAGGGTAGATGAGCAGTTCTTC. Translating gives CASSRNLGTSGRVDEQFF.

The V gene is TRBV19, the J gene TRBJ2-1; 7 bases agree with TRBD1. Trimming took 6 bases from V and 0 from J; bases not matched to a gene: 5. The CDR3 loop spans 15 amino acids. Per the germline V gene, CDR1 is LNHDA and CDR2 is SQIVND (reference sequence). CDR3 in amino acids: CASRYDRASYNEQFF. The CDR3 DNA is TGTGCCAGTAGATACGACAGGGCCTCCTACAATGAGCAGTTCTTC.

The chain joins TRBV4-2 to TRBJ2-1; 9 nucleotides line up with TRBD2. J lost 5 bases, V lost 5 bases, and 10 bases had no gene match. Germline V gene data show CDR1 as LGHNA and CDR2 as YNFKEQ. This CDR3 is 16 amino acids long. CDR3 nucleotides: TGTGCCAGCAGCGTGAGACTAGCGGTAAACGACAATGAGCAGTTCTTC. Amino acids: CASSVRLAVNDNEQFF.

This rearrangement joins TRBV2 to TRBJ2-1, with TRBD2 as a possible D gene (5 bases). The CDR3 runs to 16 residues. Looked up from germline, CDR1 is SNHLY and CDR2 is FYNNEI. Between the trimmed V and J ends, which lost 0 bases and 0 bases, there was a span of 9 bases. This CDR3 reads CASSEAGGGSYNEQFF. In DNA, the CDR3 is TGTGCCAGCAGTGAAGCTGGAGGAGGCTCCTACAATGAGCAGTTCTTC.

The chain uses TRBV6-5 and TRBJ2-7, with no clear D. This CDR3 region has 11 residues. CDR1 MNHEY and CDR2 SVGAGI come from the germline V gene. The V gene lost 7 bases and the J gene lost 4 bases, with 8 bases spanning the gap. This CDR3 is CASTGPYEQYV. CDR3 bases: TGTGCCAGCACGGGTCCGTACGAGCAGTACGTC.

The CDR3 region is CAWSKPTGTWTSGTSVAKNIQYF. The CDR3 region has the DNA TGTGCCTGGAGTAAACCGACAGGGACGTGGACTAGCGGGACCTCGGTAGCCAAAAACATTCAGTACTTC. J is TRBJ2-4 and V is TRBV30; TRBD2 agrees at 12 bases. This CDR3 is built from 23 residues. J lost 0 bases, V lost 2 bases, and 23 bases had no gene match. Germline lookup yields CDR1 GTSNPN and CDR2 SVGIG (reference sequence).

The V gene is TRBV9, the J gene TRBJ2-5; maybe TRBD2 (6 bases). V lost 4 bases to trimming and J lost 1 base, with 20 bases between them. Germline V CDR1 and CDR2: SGDLS, YYNGEE. This CDR3 region has 17 residues. CDR3 residues: CASSSGRRTPAQETQYF. The CDR3 DNA is TGTGCCAGCAGCTCTGGGAGGCGGACACCTGCCCAAGAGACCCAGTACTTC.

This chain uses TRBV7-6 with TRBJ2-7, with TRBD2 matching 7 bases. The CDR3 extends over 17 amino acids. J was trimmed by 3 bases and V by 1 base; bases with no gene match: 12. CDR1 and CDR2 (germline): SGHVS, FNYEAQ. The CDR3 spells CASSLEQASSGLYEQYF. CDR3 sequence (DNA): TGTGCCAGCAGCTTAGAGCAGGCGTCTAGCGGACTCTACGAGCAGTACTTC.

The chain couples TRBV19 to TRBJ1-2, with D unresolved. The CDR3 is made up of 13 amino acids. Deletions cut 6 bases from V and 7 bases from J, with 15 bases between. Germline CDR1 and CDR2: LNHDA and SQIVND (reference sequence). The CDR3 coding sequence is TGTGCCAGTAGCCCATCCCGCTACGGTGGCTACACCTTC. Translated, it gives CASSPSRYGGYTF.

The chain uses TRBV12-5 and TRBJ1-1; tentative D call: TRBD1 (5 bases). The CDR3 sequence is 13 residues long. V lost 1 base and J 5 bases, leaving 8 bases between the germline ends. Per germline, CDR1 LGHNT and CDR2 FRNRAP. In DNA, the CDR3 is TGTGCTAGTGGTTTGGAGGGGCGAACTGAAGCTTTCTTT. It specifies CASGLEGRTEAFF.

This chain joins TRBV14 and TRBJ2-2, with 7 nucleotides matching TRBD2. Germline CDR1 is SGHDN and CDR2 is FVKESK. The CDR3 runs to 18 residues. With 0 bases clipped from V and 6 bases from J, the junction kept 13 bases outside the gene matches. DNA of the CDR3: TGTGCCAGCAGCCAAGACCGCCGCGGGCGGGACTATGCCGGGGAGCTGTTTTTT. This translates into CASSQDRRGRDYAGELFF.